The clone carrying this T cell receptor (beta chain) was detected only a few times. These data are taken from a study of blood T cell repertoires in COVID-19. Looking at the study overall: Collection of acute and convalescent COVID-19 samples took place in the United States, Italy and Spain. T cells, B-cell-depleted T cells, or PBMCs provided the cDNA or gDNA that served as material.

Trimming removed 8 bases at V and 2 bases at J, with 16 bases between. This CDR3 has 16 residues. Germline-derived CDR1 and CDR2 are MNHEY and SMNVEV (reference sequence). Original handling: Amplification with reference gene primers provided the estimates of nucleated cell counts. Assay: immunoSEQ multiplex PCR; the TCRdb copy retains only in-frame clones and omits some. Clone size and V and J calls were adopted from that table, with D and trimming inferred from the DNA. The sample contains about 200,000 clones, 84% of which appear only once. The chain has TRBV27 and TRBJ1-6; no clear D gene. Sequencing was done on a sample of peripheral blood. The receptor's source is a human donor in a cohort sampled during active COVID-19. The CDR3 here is CASGSPGGTYNSPLHF. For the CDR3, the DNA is TGTGCCAGCGGTTCCCCGGGAGGGACCTATAATTCACCCCTCCACTTT.